This T cell receptor beta chain was retrieved from a study of early T cells in non-severe SARS-CoV-2 infection. Using its own MiXCR run on the 5' RACE reads, TCRdb lists one record per CDR3 protein. The sample holds 50,000 or so distinct CDR3 sequences, 13% seen once. This clonotype appeared many times. The ends lost 4 bases at V and 6 bases at J; junction bases unmatched: 9. Germline loops: CDR1 SGHRS, CDR2 YFSETQ. The CDR3 spans 14 residues. This rearrangement joins TRBV5-1 to TRBJ1-1; 7 positions match TRBD1. This TCR derives from an adult who was a healthcare worker with PCR-confirmed SARS-CoV-2 infection or an uninfected control (not recorded which). The sample was whole blood. CDR3 nucleotides: TGCGCCAGCAGCCACGGACAGGACGGGCCTGAAGCTTTCTTT. This encodes CASSHGQDGPEAFF.